These 2 T cell receptor beta chains came from one sample sequenced in a study of cytomegalovirus exposure and HLA in healthy donors. This table comes from immunoSEQ multiplex PCR, and its TCRdb copy is limited to in-frame clones, with some not included. The sample holds fewer than 250,000 clones, more than 70% seen once. What was sequenced was PBMCs. The receptor set was obtained from a woman aged 18-29 years in good health and CMV-seronegative.

This clone was seen only a few times. The chain has TRBV6-5 and TRBJ1-6, with no clear D. The V and J ends lost 2 bases and 8 bases respectively, with 10 bases between them. This CDR3 has 14 amino acids. Looked up from germline, CDR1 is MNHEY and CDR2 is SVGAGI. The DNA of the CDR3 is TGTGCCAGCAGTTACGGGCGGGCAGATTCACCCCTCCACTTT. This gives the protein CASSYGRADSPLHF.

The chain links TRBV7-8 to TRBJ1-5, with 9 bases aligning to TRBD1. The CDR3 spans 16 residues. V was pared by 5 bases and J by 1 base, with 6 bases of the junction left unmatched. CDR1 SGHVS and CDR2 FQNEAQ come from the germline V gene. CDR3 DNA sequence: TGTGCCAGCAGCAGCGTCACAGGGGGCAGCAATCAGCCCCAGCATTTT. Translation gives CASSSVTGGSNQPQHF.